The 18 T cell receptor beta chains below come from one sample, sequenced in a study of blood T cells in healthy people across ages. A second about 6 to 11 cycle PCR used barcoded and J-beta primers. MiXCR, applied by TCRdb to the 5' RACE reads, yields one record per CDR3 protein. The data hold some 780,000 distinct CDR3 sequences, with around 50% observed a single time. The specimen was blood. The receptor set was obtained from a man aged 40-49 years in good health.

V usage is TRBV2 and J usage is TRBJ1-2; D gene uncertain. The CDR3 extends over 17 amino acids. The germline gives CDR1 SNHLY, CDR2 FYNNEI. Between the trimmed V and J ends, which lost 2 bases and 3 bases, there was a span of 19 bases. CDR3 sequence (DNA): TGTGCCAGCAGTGAATCCCCTTCTCCTCTTGATTACTATGGCTACACCTTC. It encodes CASSESPSPLDYYGYTF.

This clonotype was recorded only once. In DNA, the CDR3 is TGTGCCAGCAGCTTAGACGGCAGGGCGGTCGATGGCTACACCTTC. It translates to CASSLDGRAVDGYTF. This rearrangement joins TRBV7-9 to TRBJ1-2, with D possibly matching TRBD1 (5 bases). The CDR3 totals 15 residues. Germline values: CDR1 SEHNR, CDR2 FQNEAQ (reference sequence). The ends were cut back, 1 base at V and 6 bases at J, with 15 bases in the middle.

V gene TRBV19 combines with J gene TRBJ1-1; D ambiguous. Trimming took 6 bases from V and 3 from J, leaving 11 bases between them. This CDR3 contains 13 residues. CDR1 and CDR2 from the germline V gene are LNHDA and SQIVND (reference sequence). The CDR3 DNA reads TGTGCCAGTAGCCGGCAGGCAGACACTGAAGCTTTCTTT. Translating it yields CASSRQADTEAFF. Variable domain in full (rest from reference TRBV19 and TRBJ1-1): DGGITQSPKYLFRKEGQNVTLSCEQNLNHDAMYWYRQDPGQGLRLIYYSQIVNDFQKGDIAEGYSVSREKKESFPLTVTSAQKNPTAFYLCASSRQADTEAFFGQGTRLTVV.

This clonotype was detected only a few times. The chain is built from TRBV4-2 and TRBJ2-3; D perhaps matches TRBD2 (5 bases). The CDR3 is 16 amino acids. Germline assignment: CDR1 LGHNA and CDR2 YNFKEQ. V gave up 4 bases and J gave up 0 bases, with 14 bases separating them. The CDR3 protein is CASSLTSGPSTDTQYF. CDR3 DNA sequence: TGTGCCAGCAGCCTCACCAGCGGACCTAGCACAGATACGCAGTATTTT.

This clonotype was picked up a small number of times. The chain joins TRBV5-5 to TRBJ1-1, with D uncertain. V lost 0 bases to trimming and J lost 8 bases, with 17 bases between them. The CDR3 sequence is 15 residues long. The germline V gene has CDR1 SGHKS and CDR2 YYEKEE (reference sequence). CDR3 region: CASSLVRVFISEAFF. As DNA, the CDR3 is TGTGCCAGCAGCTTGGTGAGGGTATTCATTTCAGAAGCTTTCTTT.

CDR3 region: CATSDPGTRRGEQFF. CDR3 in DNA: TGTGCCACCAGTGACCCCGGGACTAGGAGAGGTGAGCAGTTCTTC. The genes are TRBV24-1 and TRBJ2-1; 8 positions agree with TRBD2. Germline V gene data show CDR1 as KGHDR and CDR2 as SFDVKD. J was trimmed by 9 bases and V by 4 bases; bases with no gene match: 10. The CDR3 is 15 amino acids.

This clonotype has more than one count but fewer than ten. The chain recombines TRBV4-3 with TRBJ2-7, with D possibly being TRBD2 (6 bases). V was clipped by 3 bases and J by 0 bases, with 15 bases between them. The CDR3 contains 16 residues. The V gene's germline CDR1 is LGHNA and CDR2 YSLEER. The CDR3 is CASSQETGTLSYEQYF. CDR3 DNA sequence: TGCGCCAGCAGCCAGGAAACCGGGACTCTCTCCTACGAGCAGTACTTC.

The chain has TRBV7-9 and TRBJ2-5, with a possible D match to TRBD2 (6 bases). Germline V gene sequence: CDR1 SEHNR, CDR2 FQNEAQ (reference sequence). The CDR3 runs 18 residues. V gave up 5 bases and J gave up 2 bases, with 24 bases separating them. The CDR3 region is CASSQGASAHLVQETQYF. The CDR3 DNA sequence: TGTGCCAGCAGCCAAGGGGCTAGCGCCCACTTAGTACAAGAGACCCAGTACTTC.

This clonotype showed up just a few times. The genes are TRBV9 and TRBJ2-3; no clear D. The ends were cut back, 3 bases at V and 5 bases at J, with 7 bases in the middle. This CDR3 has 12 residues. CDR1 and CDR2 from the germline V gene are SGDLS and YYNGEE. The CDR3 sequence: CASSASRDTQYF. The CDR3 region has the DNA TGTGCCAGCAGCGCCTCTCGAGATACGCAGTATTTT.

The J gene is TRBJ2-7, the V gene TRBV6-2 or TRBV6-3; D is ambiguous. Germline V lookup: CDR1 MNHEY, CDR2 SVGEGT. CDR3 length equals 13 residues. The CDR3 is CASTLRSMWEQYF. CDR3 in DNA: TGTGCATCAACTCTTAGATCTATGTGGGAGCAGTACTTC.

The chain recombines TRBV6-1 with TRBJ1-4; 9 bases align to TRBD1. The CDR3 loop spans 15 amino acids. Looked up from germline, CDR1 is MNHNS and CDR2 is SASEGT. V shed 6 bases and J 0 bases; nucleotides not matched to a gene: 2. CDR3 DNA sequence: TGTGCCAGCAGCGGACAGGGGTCAACTAATGAAAAACTGTTTTTT. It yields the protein CASSGQGSTNEKLFF.

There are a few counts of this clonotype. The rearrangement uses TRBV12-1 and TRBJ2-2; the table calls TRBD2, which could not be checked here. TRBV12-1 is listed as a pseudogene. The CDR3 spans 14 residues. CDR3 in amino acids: CASSRDPSSGELFF. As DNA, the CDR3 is TGTGCCAGCAGTAGAGACCCTAGTTCCGGGGAGCTGTTTTTT.

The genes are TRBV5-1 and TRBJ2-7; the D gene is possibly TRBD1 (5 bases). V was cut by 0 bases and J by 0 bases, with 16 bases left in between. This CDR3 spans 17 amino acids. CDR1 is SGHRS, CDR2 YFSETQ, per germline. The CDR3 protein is CASSLGLQGSASYEQYF. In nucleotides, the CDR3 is TGCGCCAGCAGCTTGGGATTGCAGGGATCGGCCTCCTACGAGCAGTACTTC.

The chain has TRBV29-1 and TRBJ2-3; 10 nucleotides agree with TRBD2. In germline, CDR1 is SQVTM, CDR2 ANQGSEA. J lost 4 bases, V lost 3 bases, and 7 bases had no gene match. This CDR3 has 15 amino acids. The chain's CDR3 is CSVESSGSGPDTQYF. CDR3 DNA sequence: TGCAGCGTTGAGTCTAGCGGGAGTGGTCCAGATACGCAGTATTTT.

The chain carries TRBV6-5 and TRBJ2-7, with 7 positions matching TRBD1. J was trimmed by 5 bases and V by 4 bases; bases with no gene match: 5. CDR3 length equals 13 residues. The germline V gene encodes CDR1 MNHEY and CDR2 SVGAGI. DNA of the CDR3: TGTGCCAGCAGTTCGTACAGGGGCAACGAGCAGTACTTC. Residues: CASSSYRGNEQYF.

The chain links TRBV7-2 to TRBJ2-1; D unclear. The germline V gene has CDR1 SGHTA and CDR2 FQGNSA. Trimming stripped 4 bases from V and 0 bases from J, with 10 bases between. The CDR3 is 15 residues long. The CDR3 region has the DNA TGTGCCAGCAGCTCAGATCAGAGCTCCTACAATGAGCAGTTCTTC. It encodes CASSSDQSSYNEQFF.

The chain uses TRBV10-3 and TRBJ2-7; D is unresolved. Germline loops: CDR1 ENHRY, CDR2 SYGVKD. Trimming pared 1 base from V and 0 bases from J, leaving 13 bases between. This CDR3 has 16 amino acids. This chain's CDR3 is CAISELDETSSYEQYF. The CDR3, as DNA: TGTGCCATCAGTGAGTTGGACGAAACGAGCTCCTACGAGCAGTACTTC.

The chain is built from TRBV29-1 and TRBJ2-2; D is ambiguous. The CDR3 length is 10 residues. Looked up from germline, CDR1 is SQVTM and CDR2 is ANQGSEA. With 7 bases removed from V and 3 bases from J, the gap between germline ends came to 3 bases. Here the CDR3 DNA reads TGCAGCGCATACACCGGGGAGCTGTTTTTT. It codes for CSAYTGELFF.